This T cell receptor beta chain was captured by sequencing in a study of blood T cell repertoires in COVID-19. Cohorts were based on clinical histories the participants reported. Symptom resolution, clearance, or two negative PCRs marked donors in Cohort 3 as recovered. Assay: immunoSEQ multiplex PCR; the TCRdb copy retains only in-frame clones and omits some. The table shows around 390,000 clones, with around nine tenths occurring only once. Germline-derived CDR1 and CDR2 are MDHEN and SYDVKM. This CDR3 has 11 residues. With 4 bases removed from V and 7 bases from J, the gap between germline ends came to 7 bases.

This clonotype originated in a woman between 45 and 65 years old who had recovered from COVID-19. The rearrangement links TRBV28 to TRBJ1-1; tentative D call: TRBD1 (6 bases). Sequenced: PBMCs or T cells enriched from blood (not recorded which). CDR3 bases: TGTGCCAGCAGTTCACAGGGTGAAGCTTTCTTT. Protein sequence: CASSSQGEAFF.